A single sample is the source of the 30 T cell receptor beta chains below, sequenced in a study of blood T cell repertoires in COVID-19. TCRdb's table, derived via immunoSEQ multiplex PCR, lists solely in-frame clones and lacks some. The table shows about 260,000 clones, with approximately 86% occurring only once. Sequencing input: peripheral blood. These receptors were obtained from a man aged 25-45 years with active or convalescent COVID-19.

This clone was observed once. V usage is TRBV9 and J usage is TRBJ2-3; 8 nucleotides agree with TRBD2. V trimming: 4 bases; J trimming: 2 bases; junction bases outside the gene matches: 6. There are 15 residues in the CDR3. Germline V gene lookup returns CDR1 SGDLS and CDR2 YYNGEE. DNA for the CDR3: TGTGCCAGCAGCCCCCGCGGGGGGTTCACAGATACGCAGTATTTT. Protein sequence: CASSPRGGFTDTQYF.

CDR3 DNA: TGTGCCAGCACCCAGACAGAAGGGGTTGATGGCTACACCTTC. Amino acids: CASTQTEGVDGYTF. The gene calls are TRBV11-3 and TRBJ1-2; TRBD1 is a possible D gene (5 bases). The CDR3 is 14 amino acids. The V gene lost 7 bases and the J gene lost 6 bases, with 18 bases spanning the gap. Germline V gene lookup returns CDR1 SGHNT and CDR2 YENEEA.

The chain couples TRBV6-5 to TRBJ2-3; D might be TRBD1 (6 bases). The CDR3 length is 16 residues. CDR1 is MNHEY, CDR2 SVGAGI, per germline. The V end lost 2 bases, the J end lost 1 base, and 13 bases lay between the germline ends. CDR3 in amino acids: CASSYTAAGGTDTQYF. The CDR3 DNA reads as TGTGCCAGCAGTTACACTGCGGCAGGGGGCACAGATACGCAGTATTTT.

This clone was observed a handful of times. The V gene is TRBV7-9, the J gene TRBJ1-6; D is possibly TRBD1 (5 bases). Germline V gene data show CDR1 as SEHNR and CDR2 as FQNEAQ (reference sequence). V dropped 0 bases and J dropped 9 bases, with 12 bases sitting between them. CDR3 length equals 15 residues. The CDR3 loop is CASSLAQAGGSPLHF. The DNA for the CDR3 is TGTGCCAGCAGCTTAGCACAGGCAGGCGGTTCACCCCTCCACTTT.

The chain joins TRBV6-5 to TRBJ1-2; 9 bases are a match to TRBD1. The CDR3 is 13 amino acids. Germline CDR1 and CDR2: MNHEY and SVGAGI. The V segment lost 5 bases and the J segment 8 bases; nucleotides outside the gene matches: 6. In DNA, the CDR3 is TGTGCCAGCAGTAGAGGACAGGGGCTCGGCTACACCTTC. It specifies CASSRGQGLGYTF.

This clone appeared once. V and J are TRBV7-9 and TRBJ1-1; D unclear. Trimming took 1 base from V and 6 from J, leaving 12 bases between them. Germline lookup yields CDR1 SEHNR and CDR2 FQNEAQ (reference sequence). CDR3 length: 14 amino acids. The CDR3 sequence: CASSLEGGVPEAFF. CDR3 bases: TGTGCCAGCAGCTTAGAAGGCGGGGTCCCTGAAGCTTTCTTT.

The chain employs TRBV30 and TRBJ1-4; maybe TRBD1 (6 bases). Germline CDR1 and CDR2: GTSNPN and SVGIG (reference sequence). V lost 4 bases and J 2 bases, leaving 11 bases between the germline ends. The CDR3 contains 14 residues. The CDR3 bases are TGTGCCTGGAATCACCAGGGGACTAATGAAAAACTGTTTTTT. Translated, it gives CAWNHQGTNEKLFF.

The CDR3, as DNA: TGTGCCAGCAGCCCCCTAGGACTAGCGGGGGTCGCTGAGCAGTTCTTC. Translation gives CASSPLGLAGVAEQFF. The chain is built from TRBV9 and TRBJ2-1, with 13 bases lining up with TRBD2. From germline, CDR1 is SGDLS and CDR2 YYNGEE. After removal of 4 bases from V and 9 bases from J, the junction contained 10 bases not matched to a gene. The CDR3 runs 16 residues.

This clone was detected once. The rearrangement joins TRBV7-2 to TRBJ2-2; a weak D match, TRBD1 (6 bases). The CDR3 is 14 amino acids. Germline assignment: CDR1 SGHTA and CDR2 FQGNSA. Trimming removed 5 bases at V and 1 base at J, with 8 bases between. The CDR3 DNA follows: TGTGCCAGCAGCCGGACAGAGAACACCGGGGAGCTGTTTTTT. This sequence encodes CASSRTENTGELFF.

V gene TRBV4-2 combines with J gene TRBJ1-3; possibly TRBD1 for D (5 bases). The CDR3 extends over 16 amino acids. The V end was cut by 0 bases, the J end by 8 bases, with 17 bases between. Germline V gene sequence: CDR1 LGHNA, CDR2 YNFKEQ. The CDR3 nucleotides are TGTGCCAGCAGCCAAGACGCCGCAGGGCTTTCGGACACCATATATTTT. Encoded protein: CASSQDAAGLSDTIYF.

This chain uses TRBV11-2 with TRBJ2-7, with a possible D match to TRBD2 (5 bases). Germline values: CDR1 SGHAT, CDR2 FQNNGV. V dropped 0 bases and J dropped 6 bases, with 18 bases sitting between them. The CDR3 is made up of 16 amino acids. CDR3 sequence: CASSLDQAALLGEQYF. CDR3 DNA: TGTGCCAGCAGCTTAGATCAAGCGGCTCTACTAGGCGAGCAGTACTTC.

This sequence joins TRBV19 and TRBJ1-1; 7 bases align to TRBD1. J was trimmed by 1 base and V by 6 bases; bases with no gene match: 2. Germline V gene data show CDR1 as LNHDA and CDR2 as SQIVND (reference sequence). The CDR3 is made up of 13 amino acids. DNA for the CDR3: TGTGCCAGTAGAGGGACAGCGAACACTGAAGCTTTCTTT. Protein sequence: CASRGTANTEAFF.

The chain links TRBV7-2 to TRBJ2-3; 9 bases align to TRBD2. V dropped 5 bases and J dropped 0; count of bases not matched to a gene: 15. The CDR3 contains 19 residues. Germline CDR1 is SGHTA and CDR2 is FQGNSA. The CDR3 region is CASSKQVLAGSSSTDTQYF. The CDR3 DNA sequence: TGTGCCAGCAGCAAACAGGTCCTAGCGGGGTCGTCTAGCACAGATACGCAGTATTTT.

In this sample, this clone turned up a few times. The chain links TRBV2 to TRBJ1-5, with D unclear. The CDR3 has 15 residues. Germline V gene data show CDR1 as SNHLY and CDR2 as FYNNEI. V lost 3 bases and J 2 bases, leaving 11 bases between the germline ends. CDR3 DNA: TGTGCCAGCAGTGACTTCAGAGAGGGCAATCAGCCCCAGCATTTT. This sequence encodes CASSDFREGNQPQHF.

The CDR3 sequence: CASSLDRNTEAFF. CDR3 nucleotides: TGTGCCAGCAGCTTAGACAGGAACACTGAAGCTTTCTTT. This rearrangement joins TRBV7-8 to TRBJ1-1, with D unclear. The germline CDR1 and CDR2 sequences are SGHVS and FQNEAQ. The CDR3 extends over 13 amino acids. Trimming shortened V by 1 base and J by 1 base, and 4 bases separated the two germline ends.

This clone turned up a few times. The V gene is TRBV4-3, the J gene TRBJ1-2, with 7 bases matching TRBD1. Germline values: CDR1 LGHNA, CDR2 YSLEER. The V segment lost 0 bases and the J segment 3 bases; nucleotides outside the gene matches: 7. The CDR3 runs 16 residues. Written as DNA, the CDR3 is TGCGCCAGCAGCCAAGATACAGGGGTGGTCTACTATGGCTACACCTTC. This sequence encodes CASSQDTGVVYYGYTF.

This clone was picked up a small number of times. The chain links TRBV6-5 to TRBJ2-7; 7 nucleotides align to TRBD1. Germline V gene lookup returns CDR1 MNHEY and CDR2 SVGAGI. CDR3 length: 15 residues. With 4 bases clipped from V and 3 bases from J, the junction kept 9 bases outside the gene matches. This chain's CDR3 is CASSWIQGTIYEQYF. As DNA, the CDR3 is TGTGCCAGCAGTTGGATACAGGGGACGATCTACGAGCAGTACTTC.

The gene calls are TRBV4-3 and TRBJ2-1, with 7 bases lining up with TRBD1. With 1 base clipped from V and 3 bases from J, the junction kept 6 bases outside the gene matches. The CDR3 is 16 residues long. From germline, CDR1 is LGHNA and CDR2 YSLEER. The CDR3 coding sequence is TGCGCCAGCAGCCAAGGCGTCGGGACAGACTACAATGAGCAGTTCTTC. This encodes CASSQGVGTDYNEQFF.

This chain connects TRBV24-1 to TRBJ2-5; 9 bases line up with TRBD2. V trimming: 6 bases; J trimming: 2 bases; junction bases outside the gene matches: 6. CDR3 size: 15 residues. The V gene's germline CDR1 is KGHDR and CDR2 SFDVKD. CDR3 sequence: CATSLGGGAQETQYF. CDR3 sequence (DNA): TGTGCCACCAGTTTGGGCGGGGGGGCACAAGAGACCCAGTACTTC.

CDR3 nucleotides: TGTGCCAGCAGCCAAGATCACAGCGGGGACCTGCTGGAGCAGTACTTC. Amino acid sequence: CASSQDHSGDLLEQYF. The chain recombines TRBV4-2 with TRBJ2-7; 7 bases match TRBD2. This CDR3 has 16 amino acids. The trim removed 0 bases at V and 7 bases at J, leaving 12 bases unmatched. Germline V gives CDR1 LGHNA, CDR2 YNFKEQ.

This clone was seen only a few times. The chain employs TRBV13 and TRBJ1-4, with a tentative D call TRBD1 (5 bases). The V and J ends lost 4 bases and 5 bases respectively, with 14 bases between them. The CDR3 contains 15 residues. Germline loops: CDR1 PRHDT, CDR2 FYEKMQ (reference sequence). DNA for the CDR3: TGTGCCAGCAGCTACACGGGGGAGGGCAATGAAAAACTGTTTTTT. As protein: CASSYTGEGNEKLFF.

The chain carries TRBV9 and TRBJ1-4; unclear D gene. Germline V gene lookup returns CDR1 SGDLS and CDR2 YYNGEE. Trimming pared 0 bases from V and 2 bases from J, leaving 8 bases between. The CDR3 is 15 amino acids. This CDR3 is CASSVGAGTNEKLFF. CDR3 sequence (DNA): TGTGCCAGCAGCGTAGGAGCGGGGACTAATGAAAAACTGTTTTTT. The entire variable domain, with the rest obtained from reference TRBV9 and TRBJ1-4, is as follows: DSGVTQTPKHLITATGQRVTLRCSPRSGDLSVYWYQQSLDQGLQFLIQYYNGEERAKGNILERFSAQQFPDLHSELNLSSLELGDSALYFCASSVGAGTNEKLFFGSGTQLSVL.

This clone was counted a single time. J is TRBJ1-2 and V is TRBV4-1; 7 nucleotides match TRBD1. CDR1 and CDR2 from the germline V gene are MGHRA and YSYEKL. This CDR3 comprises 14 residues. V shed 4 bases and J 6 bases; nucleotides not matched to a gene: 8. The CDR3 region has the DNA TGCGCCAGCAGCCCCCTCGACAGGGCCGATGGCTACACCTTC. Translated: CASSPLDRADGYTF.

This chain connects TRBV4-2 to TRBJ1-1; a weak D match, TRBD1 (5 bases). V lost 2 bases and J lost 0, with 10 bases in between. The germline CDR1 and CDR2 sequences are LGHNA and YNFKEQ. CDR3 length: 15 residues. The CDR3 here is CASSQSEGLNTEAFF. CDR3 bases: TGTGCCAGCAGCCAATCGGAGGGACTGAACACTGAAGCTTTCTTT.

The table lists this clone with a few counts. The CDR3 reads CASSPTGTGTGELFF. The CDR3 nucleotides read TGCGCCAGCAGCCCAACTGGGACAGGGACCGGGGAGCTGTTTTTT. The rearrangement joins TRBV5-1 to TRBJ2-2; 9 bases line up with TRBD1. The V and J ends lost 4 bases and 5 bases, in that order; junction bases with no gene match: 6. The germline CDR1 and CDR2 sequences are SGHRS and YFSETQ. CDR3 length: 15 amino acids.

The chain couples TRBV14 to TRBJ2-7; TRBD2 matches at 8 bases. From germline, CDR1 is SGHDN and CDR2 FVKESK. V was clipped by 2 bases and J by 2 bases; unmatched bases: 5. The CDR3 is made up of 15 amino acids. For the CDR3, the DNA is TGTGCCAGCAGCCAAACTAGCGGTTTACCCTACGAGCAGTACTTC. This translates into CASSQTSGLPYEQYF.

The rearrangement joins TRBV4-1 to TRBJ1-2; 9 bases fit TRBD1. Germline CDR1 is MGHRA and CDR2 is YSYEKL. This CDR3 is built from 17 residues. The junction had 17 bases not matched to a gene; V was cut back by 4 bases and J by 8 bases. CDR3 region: CASSPQPGRDRVFGYTF. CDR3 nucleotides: TGCGCCAGCAGCCCCCAACCAGGAAGGGACAGGGTCTTCGGCTACACCTTC.

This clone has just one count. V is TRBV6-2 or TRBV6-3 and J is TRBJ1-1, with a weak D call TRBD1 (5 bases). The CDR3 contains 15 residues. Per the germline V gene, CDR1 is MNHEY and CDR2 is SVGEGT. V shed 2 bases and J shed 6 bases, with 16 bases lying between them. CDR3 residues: CASSYPQGRYAEAFF. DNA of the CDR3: TGTGCCAGCAGTTACCCTCAGGGCAGGTACGCTGAAGCTTTCTTT.

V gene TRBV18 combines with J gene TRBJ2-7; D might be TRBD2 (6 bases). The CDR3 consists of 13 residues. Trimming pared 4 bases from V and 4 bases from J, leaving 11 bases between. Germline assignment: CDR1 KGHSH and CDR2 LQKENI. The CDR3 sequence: CASSRDSSYEQYF. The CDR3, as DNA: TGTGCCAGCTCACGGGACTCCTCATACGAGCAGTACTTC.

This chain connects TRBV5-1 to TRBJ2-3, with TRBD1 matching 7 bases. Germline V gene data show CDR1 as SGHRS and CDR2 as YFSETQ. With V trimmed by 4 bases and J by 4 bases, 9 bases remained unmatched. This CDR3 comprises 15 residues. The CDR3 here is CASSRDRAEADTQYF. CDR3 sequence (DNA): TGCGCCAGCAGCCGAGACAGGGCTGAGGCAGATACGCAGTATTTT.